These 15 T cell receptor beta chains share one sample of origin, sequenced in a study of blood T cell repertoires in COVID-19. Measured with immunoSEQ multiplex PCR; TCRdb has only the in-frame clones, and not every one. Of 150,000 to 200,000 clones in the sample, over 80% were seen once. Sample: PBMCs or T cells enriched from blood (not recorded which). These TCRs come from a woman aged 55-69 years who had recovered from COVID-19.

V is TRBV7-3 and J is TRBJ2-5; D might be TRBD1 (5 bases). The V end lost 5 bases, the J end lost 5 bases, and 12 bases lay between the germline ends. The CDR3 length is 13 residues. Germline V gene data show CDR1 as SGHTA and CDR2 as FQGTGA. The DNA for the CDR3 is TGTGCCAGCAGCCCCTCTGGGGCGGAGACCCAGTACTTC. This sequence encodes CASSPSGAETQYF. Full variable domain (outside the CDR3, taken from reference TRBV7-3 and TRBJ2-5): GAGVSQTPSNKVTEKGKYVELRCDPISGHTALYWYRQSLGQGPEFLIYFQGTGAADDSGLPNDRFFAVRPEGSVSTLKIQRTERGDSAVYLCASSPSGAETQYFGPGTRLLVL.

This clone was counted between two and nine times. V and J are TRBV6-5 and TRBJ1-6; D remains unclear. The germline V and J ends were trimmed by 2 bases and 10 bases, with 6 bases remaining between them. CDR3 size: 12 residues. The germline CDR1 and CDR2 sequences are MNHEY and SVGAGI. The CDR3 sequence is CASSYARSPLHF. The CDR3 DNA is TGTGCCAGCAGTTACGCGCGGTCACCCCTCCACTTT.

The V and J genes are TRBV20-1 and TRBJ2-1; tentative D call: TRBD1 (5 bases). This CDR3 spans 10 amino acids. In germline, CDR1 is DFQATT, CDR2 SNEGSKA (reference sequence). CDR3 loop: CGALEQLEFF. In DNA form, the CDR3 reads TGCGGGGCTCTTGAACAGCTAGAGTTCTTC.

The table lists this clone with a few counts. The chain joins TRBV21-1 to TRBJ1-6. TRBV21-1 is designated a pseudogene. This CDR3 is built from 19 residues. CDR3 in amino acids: CASSTSSRDLGSYNSPLHF. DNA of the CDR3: TGTGCCAGCAGCACGTCTAGTAGGGACTTAGGCTCCTATAATTCACCCCTCCACTTT.

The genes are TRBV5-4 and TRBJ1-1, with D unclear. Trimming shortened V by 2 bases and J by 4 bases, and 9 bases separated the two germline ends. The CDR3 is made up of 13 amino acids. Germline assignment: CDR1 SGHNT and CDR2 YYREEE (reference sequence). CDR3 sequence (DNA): TGTGCCAGCAGCTTCCCGGCTAGCACTGAAGCTTTCTTT. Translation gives CASSFPASTEAFF.

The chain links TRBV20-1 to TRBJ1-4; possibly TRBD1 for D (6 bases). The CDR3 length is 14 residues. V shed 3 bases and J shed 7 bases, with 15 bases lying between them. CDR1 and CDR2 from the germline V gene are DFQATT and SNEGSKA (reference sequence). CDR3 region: CSASGAGASEKLFF. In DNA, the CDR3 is TGCAGTGCTAGTGGAGCAGGGGCAAGTGAAAAACTGTTTTTT.

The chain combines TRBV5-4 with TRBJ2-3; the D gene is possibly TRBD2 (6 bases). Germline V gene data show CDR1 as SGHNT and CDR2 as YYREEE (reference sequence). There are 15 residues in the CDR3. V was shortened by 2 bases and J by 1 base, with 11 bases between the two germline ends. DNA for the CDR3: TGTGCCAGCAGCTTACGGGGAGGCCGCACAGATACGCAGTATTTT. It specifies CASSLRGGRTDTQYF.

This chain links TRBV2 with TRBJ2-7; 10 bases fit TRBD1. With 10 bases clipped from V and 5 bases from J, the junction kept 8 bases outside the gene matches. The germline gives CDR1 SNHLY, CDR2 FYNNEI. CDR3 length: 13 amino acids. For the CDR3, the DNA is TGTGCCACCCTCCCGGACAGGGGGGACGAGCAGTACTTC. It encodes CATLPDRGDEQYF.

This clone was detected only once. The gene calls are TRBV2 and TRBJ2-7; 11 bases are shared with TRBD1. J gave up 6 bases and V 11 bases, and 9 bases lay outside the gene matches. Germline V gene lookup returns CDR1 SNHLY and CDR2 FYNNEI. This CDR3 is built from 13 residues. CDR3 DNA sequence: TGTGCCGGGACGGGACAGGGGGTTGGCGAGCAGTACTTC. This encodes CAGTGQGVGEQYF.

The CDR3 DNA reads as TGTGCCAGCTCCTACGGGGTTGGGGGGGAGACCCAGTACTTC. It translates to CASSYGVGGETQYF. This chain connects TRBV11-2 to TRBJ2-5; weak D call: TRBD2 (6 bases). The CDR3 covers 14 residues. Germline values: CDR1 SGHAT, CDR2 FQNNGV. The V end lost 8 bases, the J end lost 5 bases, and 18 bases lay between the germline ends.

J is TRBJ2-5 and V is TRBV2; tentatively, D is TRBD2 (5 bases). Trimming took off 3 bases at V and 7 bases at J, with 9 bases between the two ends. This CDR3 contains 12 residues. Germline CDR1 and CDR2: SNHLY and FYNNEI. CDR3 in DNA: TGTGCCAGCAGTGAGGTTGCGGGGACCCAGTACTTC. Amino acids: CASSEVAGTQYF.

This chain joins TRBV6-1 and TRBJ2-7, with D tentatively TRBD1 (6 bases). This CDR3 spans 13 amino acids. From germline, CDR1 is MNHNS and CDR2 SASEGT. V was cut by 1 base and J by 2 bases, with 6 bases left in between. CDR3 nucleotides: TGTGCCAGCAGTGAAGGGACAGCCTACGAGCAGTACTTC. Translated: CASSEGTAYEQYF.

The CDR3 is CASSLTSRSETQYF. As DNA, the CDR3 is TGTGCCAGCAGCTTAACCAGCAGGTCGGAGACCCAGTACTTC. The rearrangement uses TRBV7-2 and TRBJ2-5; D remains ambiguous. The CDR3 consists of 14 residues. Germline-derived CDR1 and CDR2 are SGHTA and FQGNSA. V was clipped by 2 bases and J by 5 bases, with 12 bases between them.

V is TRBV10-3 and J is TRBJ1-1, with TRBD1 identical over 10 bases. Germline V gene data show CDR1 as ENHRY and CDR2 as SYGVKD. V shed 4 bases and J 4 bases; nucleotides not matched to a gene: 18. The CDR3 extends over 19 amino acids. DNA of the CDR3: TGTGCCATCAGTGTAGACAGGGGGCGAACGGGTCTGTGGAGCACTGAAGCTTTCTTT. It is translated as CAISVDRGRTGLWSTEAFF.

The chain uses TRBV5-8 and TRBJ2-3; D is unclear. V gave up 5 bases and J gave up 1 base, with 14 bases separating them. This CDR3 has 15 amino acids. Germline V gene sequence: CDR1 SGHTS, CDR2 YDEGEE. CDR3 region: CASRDSPTGTDTQYF. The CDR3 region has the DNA TGTGCCAGCAGAGACTCCCCCACGGGCACAGATACGCAGTATTTT.